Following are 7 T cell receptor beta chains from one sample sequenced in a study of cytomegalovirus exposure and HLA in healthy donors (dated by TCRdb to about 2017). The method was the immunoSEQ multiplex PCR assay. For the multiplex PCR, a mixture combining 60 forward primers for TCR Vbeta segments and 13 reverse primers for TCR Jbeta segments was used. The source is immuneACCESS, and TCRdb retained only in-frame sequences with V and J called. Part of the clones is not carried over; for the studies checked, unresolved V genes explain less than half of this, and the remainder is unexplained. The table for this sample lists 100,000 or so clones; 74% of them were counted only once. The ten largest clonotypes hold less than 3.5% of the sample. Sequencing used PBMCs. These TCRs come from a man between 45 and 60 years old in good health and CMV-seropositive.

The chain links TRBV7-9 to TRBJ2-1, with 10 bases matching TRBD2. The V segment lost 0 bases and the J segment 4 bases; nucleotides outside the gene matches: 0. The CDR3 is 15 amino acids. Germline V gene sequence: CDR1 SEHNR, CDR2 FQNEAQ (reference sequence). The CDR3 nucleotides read TGTGCCAGCAGCTTAGCACTAGCGGGGTACAATGAGCAGTTCTTC. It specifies CASSLALAGYNEQFF.

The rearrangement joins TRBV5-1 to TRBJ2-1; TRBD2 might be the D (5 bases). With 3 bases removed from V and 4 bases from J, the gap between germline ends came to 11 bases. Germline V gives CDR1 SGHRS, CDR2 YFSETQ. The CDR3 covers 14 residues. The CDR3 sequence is CASSSAAVYNEQFF. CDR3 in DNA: TGCGCCAGCAGCTCGGCAGCGGTGTACAATGAGCAGTTCTTC.

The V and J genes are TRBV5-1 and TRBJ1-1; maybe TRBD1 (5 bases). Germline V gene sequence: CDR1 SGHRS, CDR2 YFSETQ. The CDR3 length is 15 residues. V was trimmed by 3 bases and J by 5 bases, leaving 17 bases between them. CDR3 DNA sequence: TGCGCCAGCAGCTGGTTCGGGCAGGGAGGTACTGAAGCTTTCTTT. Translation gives CASSWFGQGGTEAFF.

CDR3 loop: CASSPPQGGPNQPQHF. The CDR3 DNA is TGTGCCAGTAGCCCCCCACAGGGGGGACCCAATCAGCCCCAGCATTTT. The rearrangement joins TRBV19 to TRBJ1-5; TRBD1 matches 8 bases. The J segment lost 3 bases and the V segment lost 6 bases, leaving 10 bases of the junction unmatched. The germline V gene has CDR1 LNHDA and CDR2 SQIVND (reference sequence). This CDR3 is built from 16 residues.

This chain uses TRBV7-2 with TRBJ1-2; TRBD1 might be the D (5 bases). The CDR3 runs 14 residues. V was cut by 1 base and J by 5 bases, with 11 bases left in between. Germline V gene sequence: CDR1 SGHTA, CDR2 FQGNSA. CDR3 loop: CASSLGGAVYGYTF. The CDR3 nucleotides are TGTGCCAGCAGCTTAGGCGGGGCTGTTTATGGCTACACCTTC.

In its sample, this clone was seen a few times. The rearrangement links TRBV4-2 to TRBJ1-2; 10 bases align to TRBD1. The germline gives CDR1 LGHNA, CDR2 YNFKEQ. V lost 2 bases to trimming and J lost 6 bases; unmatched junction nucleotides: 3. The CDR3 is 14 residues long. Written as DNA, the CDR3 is TGTGCCAGCAGCCAAACGACAGGGGGCAATGGCTACACCTTC. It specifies CASSQTTGGNGYTF.

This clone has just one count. CDR3 coding DNA: TGTGCCAGCTCACCAAGACAGAGAGAGACCCAGTACTTC. Encoded protein: CASSPRQRETQYF. The gene calls are TRBV18 and TRBJ2-5; D possibly corresponds to TRBD1 (5 bases). The CDR3 covers 13 residues. CDR1 is KGHSH, CDR2 LQKENI, per germline. V lost 2 bases and J lost 4, with 8 bases in between.